This T cell receptor (beta chain) is drawn from a study of blood T cell repertoires in COVID-19. V lost 0 bases and J 3 bases, leaving 9 bases between the germline ends. The CDR3 sequence is 14 residues long. Per the germline V gene, CDR1 is LNHNV and CDR2 is YYDKDF (reference sequence). Original methodology: For nucleated cells, counts were estimated from reference gene primer amplification. The data were produced by immunoSEQ multiplex PCR, yet TCRdb's version contains in-frame clones alone and is incomplete. The D gene and trimming were derived from the DNA, and the V and J assignments and clone size from that table. The sample yields 98,000 or so clones, roughly 90% seen once. In Seattle, patients joined the study during active infection and were tracked longitudinally.

This rearrangement joins TRBV15 to TRBJ2-7; no clear D. This TCR derives from a man between 60 and 75 years old with COVID-19, enrolled during active disease. Sequences were obtained from peripheral blood. DNA for the CDR3: TGTGCCACCAGCAGAGATTTCAGCGTCTACGAGCAGTACTTC. It specifies CATSRDFSVYEQYF.